The clone carrying this TCR beta chain showed up just once. A Seattle source enrolled patients during active infection and followed them longitudinally. Some clones are missing from TCRdb's copy, which holds only in-frame ones; the method was immunoSEQ multiplex PCR. This table holds hundreds of thousands of clones, roughly nine tenths found once. V lost 4 bases, J lost 7 bases, and 3 bases stayed unmatched. The CDR3 loop spans 12 amino acids. The germline V gene has CDR1 MNHEY and CDR2 SVGAGI. This sample is drawn from a study of blood T cell repertoires in COVID-19. The TCR comes from a man younger than 35 with COVID-19, enrolled during active disease. This chain links TRBV6-5 with TRBJ1-1; 7 nucleotides align to TRBD1. Sequenced sample: peripheral blood. CDR3 region: CASSFRDSEAFF. The CDR3 bases are TGTGCCAGCAGTTTCCGGGACAGTGAAGCTTTCTTT.